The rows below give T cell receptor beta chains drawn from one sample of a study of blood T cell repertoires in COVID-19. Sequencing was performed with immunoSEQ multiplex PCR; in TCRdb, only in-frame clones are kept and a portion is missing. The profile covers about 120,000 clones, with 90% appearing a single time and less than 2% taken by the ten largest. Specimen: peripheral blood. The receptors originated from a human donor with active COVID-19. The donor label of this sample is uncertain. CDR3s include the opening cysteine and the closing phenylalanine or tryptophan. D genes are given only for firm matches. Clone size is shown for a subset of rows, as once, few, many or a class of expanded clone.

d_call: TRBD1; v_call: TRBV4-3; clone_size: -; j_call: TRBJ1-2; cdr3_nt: TGCGCCAGCAGCCAAGAATTTAAGGGGGCAGATGGCTACACCTTC; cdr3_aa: CASSQEFKGADGYTF
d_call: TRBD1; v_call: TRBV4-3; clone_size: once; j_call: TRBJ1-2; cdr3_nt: TGCGCCAGCAGCCAAAGTACCGCGGGACAGGGGAACTATGGCTACACCTTC; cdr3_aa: CASSQSTAGQGNYGYTF
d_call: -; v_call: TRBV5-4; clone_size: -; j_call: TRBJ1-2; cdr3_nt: TGTGCCAGCAGCTTACAGGGAAGTATCGCTGGCTACACCTTC; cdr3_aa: CASSLQGSIAGYTF
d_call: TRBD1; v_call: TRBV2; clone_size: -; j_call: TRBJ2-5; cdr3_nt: TGTGCCAGCATGTCTCAGGGGGTAGAGACCCAGTACTTC; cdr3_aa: CASMSQGVETQYF
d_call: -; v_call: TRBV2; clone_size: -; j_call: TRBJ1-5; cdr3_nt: TGTGCCAGCAGTGAACGATCAGGAATCGGGAAAAATCAGCCCCAGCATTTT; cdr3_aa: CASSERSGIGKNQPQHF
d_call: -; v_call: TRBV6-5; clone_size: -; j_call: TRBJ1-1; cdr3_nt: TGTGCCAGCTACAGGAGTAACATGAACACTGAAGCTTTCTTT; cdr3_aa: CASYRSNMNTEAFF
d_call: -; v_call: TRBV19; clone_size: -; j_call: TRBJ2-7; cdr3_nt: TGTGCCAGTAGTACGGGACACTGGGACGAGCAGTACTTC; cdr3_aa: CASSTGHWDEQYF
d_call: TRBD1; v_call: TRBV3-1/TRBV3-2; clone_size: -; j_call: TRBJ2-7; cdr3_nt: TGTGCCAGCAGCCCCACCCGGAACAGGGGGCGCTACGAGCAGTACTTC; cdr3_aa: CASSPTRNRGRYEQYF
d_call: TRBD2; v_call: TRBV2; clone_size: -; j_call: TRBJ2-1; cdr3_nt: TGTGCCAGCAAGCTACTAGGACTAGCGGGAGTGAAGGAGCAGTTCTTC; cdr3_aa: CASKLLGLAGVKEQFF
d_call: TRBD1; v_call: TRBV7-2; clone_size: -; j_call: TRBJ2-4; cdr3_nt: TGTGCCAGCAGTCGGACAGGGGGCGGCCAAAACATTCAGTACTTC; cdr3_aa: CASSRTGGGQNIQYF
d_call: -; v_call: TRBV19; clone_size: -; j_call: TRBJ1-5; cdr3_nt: TGTGCCAGTAGTATCGTCGCCAGGGTGAGCAATCAGCCCCAGCATTTT; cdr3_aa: CASSIVARVSNQPQHF
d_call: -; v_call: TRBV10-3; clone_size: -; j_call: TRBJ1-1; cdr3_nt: TGTGCCATCAGCCCCGGGGGGATGAACACTGAAGCTTTCTTT; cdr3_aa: CAISPGGMNTEAFF
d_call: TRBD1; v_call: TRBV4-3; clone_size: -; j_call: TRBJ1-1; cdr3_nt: TGCGCCAGCAGCCAACACAAAGATTTTTACGTCCACGAAGGGACAGCGCGCACTGAAGCTTTCTTT; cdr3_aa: CASSQHKDFYVHEGTARTEAFF
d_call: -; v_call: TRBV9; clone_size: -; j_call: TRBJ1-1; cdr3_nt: TGTGCCAGCAGCCCCCAGAGGGCCTACGGGGAAGCTTTCTTT; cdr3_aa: CASSPQRAYGEAFF
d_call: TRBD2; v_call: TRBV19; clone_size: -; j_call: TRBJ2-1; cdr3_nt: TGTGCCAGTAGTAGGTCCGGGACTAGCTCCTACAATGAGCAGTTCTTC; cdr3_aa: CASSRSGTSSYNEQFF